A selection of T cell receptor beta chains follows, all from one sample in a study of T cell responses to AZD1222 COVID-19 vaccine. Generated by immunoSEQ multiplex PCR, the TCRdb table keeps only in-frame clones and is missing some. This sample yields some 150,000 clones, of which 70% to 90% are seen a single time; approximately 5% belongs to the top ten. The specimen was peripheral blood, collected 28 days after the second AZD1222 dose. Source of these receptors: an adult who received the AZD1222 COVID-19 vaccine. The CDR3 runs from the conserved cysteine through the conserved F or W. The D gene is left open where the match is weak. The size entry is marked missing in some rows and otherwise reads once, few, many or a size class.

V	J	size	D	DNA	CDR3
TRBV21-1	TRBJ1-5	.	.	TGTGCCAGCAGCAAAAGTAGCAGTCAGCCCCAGCATTTT	CASSKSSSQPQHF
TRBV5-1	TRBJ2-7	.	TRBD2	TGCGCCAGCAGCTTGGGAGGGACTACTTACGAGCAGTACTTC	CASSLGGTTYEQYF
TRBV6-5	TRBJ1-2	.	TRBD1	TGTGCCAGCAGTTATGGACAGGGGGCTAACTATGGCTACACCTTC	CASSYGQGANYGYTF
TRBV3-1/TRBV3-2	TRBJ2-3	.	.	TGTGCCAGCAGCCAAAGTGTCCCAGATACGCAGTATTTT	CASSQSVPDTQYF
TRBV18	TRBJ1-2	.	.	TGTGCCAGCTCACCCCGGGGGATTGGCTACACCTTC	CASSPRGIGYTF
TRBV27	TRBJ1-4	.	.	TGTGCCAGCAAGAAGGGCACCCCAATCACAACTAATGAAAAACTGTTTTTT	CASKKGTPITTNEKLFF
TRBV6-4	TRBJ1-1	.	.	TGTGCCAGCAGTGACGTATTAGGTGAAGCTTTCTTT	CASSDVLGEAFF
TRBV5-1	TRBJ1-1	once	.	TGCGCCAGCAGCTTGGCCGGTGCGGGGAGCACTGAAGCTTTCTTT	CASSLAGAGSTEAFF
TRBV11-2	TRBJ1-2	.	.	TGTGCCAGCAGCTCAGCCAGGGATGGAGGCTATGGCTACACCTTC	CASSSARDGGYGYTF
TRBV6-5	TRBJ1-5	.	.	TGTGCCAGCAGGGCAGGGAATAGCAATCAGCCCCAGCATTTT	CASRAGNSNQPQHF
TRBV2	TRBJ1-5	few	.	TGTGCCAGCAGTGAGGTGGGTTCGGGACAGCCCCAGCATTTT	CASSEVGSGQPQHF
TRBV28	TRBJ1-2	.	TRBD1	TGTGCCAGCAGCCTCTCCGGGACAGGGATGGGTGGCTACACCTTC	CASSLSGTGMGGYTF
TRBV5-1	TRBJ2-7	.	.	TGCGCCAGCAGGGAGGGAGACCCCTACGAGCAGTACTTC	CASREGDPYEQYF
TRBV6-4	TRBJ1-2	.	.	TGTGCCAGCAGTAAGACGGTGCCCGTTGGGAAGGGGAAAAACTATGGCTACACCTTC	CASSKTVPVGKGKNYGYTF
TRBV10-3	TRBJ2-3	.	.	TGTGCCATCAGTGAGTACTCGCTGGGGGCTAGCACAGATACGCAGTATTTT	CAISEYSLGASTDTQYF
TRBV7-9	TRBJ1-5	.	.	TGTGCCAGCAGCTTAGGGACGGGCGCCATGAGTCAGCCCCAGCATTTT	CASSLGTGAMSQPQHF
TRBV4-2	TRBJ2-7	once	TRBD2	TGTGCCAGCAGCCAAGAGCGGGGGGACTATTACGAGCAGTACTTC	CASSQERGDYYEQYF
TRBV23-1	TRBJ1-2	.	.	TGCGCCAGCATTCACCCACAAAATGGGAATGGCTACACCTTC	CASIHPQNGNGYTF
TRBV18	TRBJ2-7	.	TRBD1	TGTGCCAGCTCACCAGGGACAGGGGGAAGTTACGAGCAGTACTTC	CASSPGTGGSYEQYF
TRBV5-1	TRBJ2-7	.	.	TGCGCCAGCAGGTTCGACGACTTGGGCGAGCAGTACTTC	CASRFDDLGEQYF
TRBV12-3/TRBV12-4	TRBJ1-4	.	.	TGTGCCAGCAGTTATTGGGGAAAGGAAAAACTGTTTTTT	CASSYWGKEKLFF
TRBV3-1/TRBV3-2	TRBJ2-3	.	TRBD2	TGTGCCAGCAGCCCCGGGCTAGCGGGAGCAGATACGCAGTATTTT	CASSPGLAGADTQYF
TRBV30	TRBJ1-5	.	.	TGTGCCTGGGCTTTCGGGGTGAGGGAAAATCAGCCCCAGCATTTT	CAWAFGVRENQPQHF
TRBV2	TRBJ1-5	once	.	TGTGCCAGCAGTGATTCCGGCCAGCCCCAGCATTTT	CASSDSGQPQHF
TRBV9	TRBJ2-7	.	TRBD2	TGTGCCAGCAGCGTCGGAGGACTAGCGGGAATTCCCTACGAGCAGTACTTC	CASSVGGLAGIPYEQYF
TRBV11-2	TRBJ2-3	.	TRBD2	TGTGCCAGCAGCTTAGAGGGCTCCGGGACTAGCGGGAGGAGGGTGAGGCAGTATTTT	CASSLEGSGTSGRRVRQYF
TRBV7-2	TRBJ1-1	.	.	TGTGCCAGCCTGGGGACCCCAAACACTGAAGCTTTCTTT	CASLGTPNTEAFF
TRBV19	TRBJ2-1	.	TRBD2	TGTGCCAGTAGTATAACGGGCGGGGGGGCTCGTAATGAGCAGTTCTTC	CASSITGGGARNEQFF
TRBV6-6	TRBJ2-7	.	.	TGTGCCAGCAGAGAAAGGGAGCAGTACTTC	CASREREQYF
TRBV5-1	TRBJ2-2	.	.	TGCGCCAGCAGCTTATTGGGTGAAGGAGAGCTGTTTTTT	CASSLLGEGELFF
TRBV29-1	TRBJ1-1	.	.	TGCAGCGTTGAGGGGGGGCAGTGGAACACTGAAGCTTTCTTT	CSVEGGQWNTEAFF
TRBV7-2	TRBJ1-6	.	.	TGTGCCAGCAGCTTAAGTCAAGGATCTAGTTCACCCCTCCACTTT	CASSLSQGSSSPLHF
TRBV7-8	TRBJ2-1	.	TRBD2	TGTGCCAGCAGCCTATTTTCCAGGACTAGCCGGAATGAGCAGTTCTTC	CASSLFSRTSRNEQFF
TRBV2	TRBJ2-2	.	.	TGTGCCAGCAGTGAGAATTCCGGGGCCTTGGCCGGGGAGCTGTTTTTT	CASSENSGALAGELFF
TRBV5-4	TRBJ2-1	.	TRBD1	TGTGCCAGCAGCAAGGACAGGGAAGGTGAGCAGTTCTTC	CASSKDREGEQFF
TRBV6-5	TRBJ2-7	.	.	TGTGCCACCTCCTGGGCCAGCTCCTACGAGCAGTACTTC	CATSWASSYEQYF
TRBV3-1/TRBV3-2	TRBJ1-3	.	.	TGTGCCAGCAGCCAAGAGATTTTGAACACCATATATTTT	CASSQEILNTIYF
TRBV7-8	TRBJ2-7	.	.	TGTGCCAGCAGCTTACATCTGGAAGCCTACGAGCAGTACTTC	CASSLHLEAYEQYF
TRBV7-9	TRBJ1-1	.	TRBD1	TGTGCCAGCAGCTCCCAGGGGGCGAGCACTGAAGCTTTCTTT	CASSSQGASTEAFF
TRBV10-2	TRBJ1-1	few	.	TGCGCCAGCACCGGGGGGGGCAGGGGAACTCCCACTGAAGCTTTCTTT	CASTGGGRGTPTEAFF
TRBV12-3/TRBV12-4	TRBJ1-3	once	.	TGTGCCCTCAGTCGGGTCGTTGACACCATATATTTT	CALSRVVDTIYF
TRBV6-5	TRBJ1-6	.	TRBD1	TGTGCCAGCAGCCCAAAGACAGGGGATAATTCACCCCTCCACTTT	CASSPKTGDNSPLHF
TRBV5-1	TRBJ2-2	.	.	TGCGCCAGCAGCTTGAGGTCTCAGGTGAACACCGGGGAGCTGTTTTTT	CASSLRSQVNTGELFF
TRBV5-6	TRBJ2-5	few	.	TGTGCCAGCAGCCCTCCTCGCCCCCAAGAGACCCAGTACTTC	CASSPPRPQETQYF
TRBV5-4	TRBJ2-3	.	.	TGTGCCAGCAGCTTGACCCGCACAGATACGCAGTATTTT	CASSLTRTDTQYF
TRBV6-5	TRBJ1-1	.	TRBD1	TGTGCCAGCTTCAGGGGGATTGATACTGAAGCTTTCTTT	CASFRGIDTEAFF
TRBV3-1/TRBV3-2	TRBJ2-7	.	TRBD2	TGTGCCAGCAGCCAAGAGAGGTGGAGCGGGGGACCCTACGAGCAGTACTTC	CASSQERWSGGPYEQYF
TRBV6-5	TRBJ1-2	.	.	TGTGCCAGCAGTTACTATTCGACGGGTGGCTACACCTTC	CASSYYSTGGYTF
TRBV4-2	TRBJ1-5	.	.	TGTGCCAGCAGCCAAGATTTAGCGAATCAGCCCCAGCATTTT	CASSQDLANQPQHF
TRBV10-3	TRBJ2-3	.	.	TGTGCCACTTCAGGTGGGGGTACCGATACGCAGTATTTT	CATSGGGTDTQYF
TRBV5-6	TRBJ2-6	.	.	TGTGCCAGCAGCTTGTCTCAGGGGCGGTCTGGGGCCAACGTCCTGACTTTC	CASSLSQGRSGANVLTF
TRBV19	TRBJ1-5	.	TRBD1	TGTGCCAGTAGCAAGACAGGGGTGTATCAGCCCCAGCATTTT	CASSKTGVYQPQHF
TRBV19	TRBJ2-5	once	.	TGTGCCAGTAGTATAGGGAATGGGCGCTCCCGAGAGACCCAGTACTTC	CASSIGNGRSRETQYF
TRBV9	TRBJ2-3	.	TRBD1	TGTGCCAGCAGCACCTCGACAGGGGGCTGGGATACGCAGTATTTT	CASSTSTGGWDTQYF
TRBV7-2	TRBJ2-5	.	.	TGTGCCAGCAGCTTAAACAGGGATGTGAAGACCCAGTACTTC	CASSLNRDVKTQYF
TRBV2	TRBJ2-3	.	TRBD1	TGTGCCAGCGGACAGGGGCACACAGATACGCAGTATTTT	CASGQGHTDTQYF